These T cell receptor beta chains were read from a single sample in a study of blood T cell repertoires in COVID-19. Only in-frame clones appear in the TCRdb table, and some are missing; sequencing was by immunoSEQ multiplex PCR. The table has about 150,000 clones, around 85% seen once. Sequenced sample: peripheral blood. These receptors were obtained from a man between 60 and 75 years old with COVID-19, enrolled during active disease. Each CDR3 is given with its conserved first and last residue. A D gene is named only where the DNA matches it firmly. For some rows the clone size is stated as once, few or many, or as a class when expanded; others skip it.

d_gene | abundance | len | j_gene | v_gene | CDR3nt | CDR3aa
NA | NA | 16 | TRBJ1-6 | TRBV21-1 | TGTGCCAGCAGCAAACCAGGGAACCCCTATAATTCACCCCTCCACTTT | CASSKPGNPYNSPLHF
TRBD1 | NA | 13 | TRBJ1-4 | TRBV29-1 | TGCAGCGCTACAGGGGCATCTAATGAAAAACTGTTTTTT | CSATGASNEKLFF
TRBD2 | NA | 16 | TRBJ2-1 | TRBV7-9 | TGTGCCAGCAGCTTAGCGGGTCTAGCGGCGGACAATGAGCAGTTCTTC | CASSLAGLAADNEQFF
NA | NA | 13 | TRBJ1-4 | TRBV30 | TGTGCCTGGGCGGGAGGTGGTACAGAAAAACTGTTTTTT | CAWAGGGTEKLFF
NA | few | 13 | TRBJ1-1 | TRBV2 | TGTGCCAGCAGTGATGGGCAGCGGATAGGAGCTTTCTTT | CASSDGQRIGAFF
NA | NA | 12 | TRBJ1-2 | TRBV25-1 | TGTGCCAGTAACAGGGCGAACTATGGCTACACCTTC | CASNRANYGYTF
NA | NA | 12 | TRBJ2-1 | TRBV7-2 | TGTGCCAGCTCTTATTCTAGAGATGAGCAGTTCTTC | CASSYSRDEQFF
NA | NA | 16 | TRBJ2-3 | TRBV5-1 | TGCGCCAGCAGCTTGACACCTCGACAGAGCACAGATACGCAGTATTTT | CASSLTPRQSTDTQYF
TRBD2 | NA | 14 | TRBJ2-4 | TRBV6-2/TRBV6-3 | TGTGCCAGCAGTTACGGTACTAGCGGTCACATTCAGTACTTC | CASSYGTSGHIQYF
TRBD2 | NA | 18 | TRBJ2-3 | TRBV27 | TGTGCCAGCAGGGTGGTGGACCTACTGGGACTAGTTTCAGATACGCAGTATTTT | CASRVVDLLGLVSDTQYF
TRBD1 | NA | 16 | TRBJ1-2 | TRBV7-9 | TGTGCCAGCAGCCCCCCAGGGGACAGGGTTAACTATGGCTACACCTTC | CASSPPGDRVNYGYTF
TRBD1 | NA | 16 | TRBJ1-5 | TRBV10-3 | TGTGCCATCAGTGCCGGGACAGGGGATAGCAATCAGCCCCAGCATTTT | CAISAGTGDSNQPQHF
NA | NA | 14 | TRBJ1-3 | TRBV6-1 | TGTGCCAGCAGTGAAGGCGTTTCTGGAAACACCATATATTTT | CASSEGVSGNTIYF
TRBD1 | few | 16 | TRBJ2-4 | TRBV28 | TGTGCCAGCAGTCGACAGGGGGCCGTAGCCAAAAACATTCAGTACTTC | CASSRQGAVAKNIQYF
TRBD1 | NA | 15 | TRBJ2-1 | TRBV9 | TGTGCCAGCAGCGACCGGGACAGGGTCAACAATGAGCAGTTCTTC | CASSDRDRVNNEQFF
NA | NA | 15 | TRBJ1-1 | TRBV6-2/TRBV6-3 | TGTGCCAGCAGTTACACAGGTAACCCGAACACTGAAGCTTTCTTT | CASSYTGNPNTEAFF
NA | NA | 15 | TRBJ1-1 | TRBV10-3 | TGTGCCATCAGTGAGTCGGGAGGGCCGAACACTGAAGCTTTCTTT | CAISESGGPNTEAFF
TRBD2 | NA | 16 | TRBJ2-7 | TRBV6-2/TRBV6-3 | TGTGCCAGCAGTTACTCAGGAGCGGGAGGAGGTTACGAGCAGTACTTC | CASSYSGAGGGYEQYF
NA | NA | 14 | TRBJ2-5 | TRBV18 | TGTGCCAGCTCATCCATGATTGGACAGGAGACCCAGTACTTC | CASSSMIGQETQYF
NA | NA | 16 | TRBJ1-3 | TRBV7-2 | TGTGCCAGCAGCCGCGGGGGCACCCACTCTGGAAACACCATATATTTT | CASSRGGTHSGNTIYF
NA | NA | 15 | TRBJ2-5 | TRBV11-2 | TGTGCCAGCAGCTTAAACCGTCTGGGGGGAGAGACCCAGTACTTC | CASSLNRLGGETQYF
TRBD2 | NA | 16 | TRBJ2-1 | TRBV7-2 | TGTGCCAGCAGCTTTGTAGCGGGGTCCTCCTACAATGAGCAGTTCTTC | CASSFVAGSSYNEQFF
TRBD1 | NA | 19 | TRBJ1-3 | TRBV11-3 | TGTGCCAGCAGCTTCGACAGGGATGGAGGCTCGAGCTCTGGAAACACCATATATTTT | CASSFDRDGGSSSGNTIYF
NA | NA | 15 | TRBJ1-2 | TRBV6-2/TRBV6-3 | TGTGCCAGCAGACCTTCGGGACAATTAAACTATGGCTACACCTTC | CASRPSGQLNYGYTF
TRBD2 | NA | 15 | TRBJ2-1 | TRBV4-2 | TGTGCCAGCAGCCAAGGTCTAGCGGGGATGGGTGAGCAGTTCTTC | CASSQGLAGMGEQFF
TRBD2 | once | 14 | TRBJ2-5 | TRBV29-1 | TGCAGCGTTGATCGGGGGAGGGCCCAAGAGACCCAGTACTTC | CSVDRGRAQETQYF